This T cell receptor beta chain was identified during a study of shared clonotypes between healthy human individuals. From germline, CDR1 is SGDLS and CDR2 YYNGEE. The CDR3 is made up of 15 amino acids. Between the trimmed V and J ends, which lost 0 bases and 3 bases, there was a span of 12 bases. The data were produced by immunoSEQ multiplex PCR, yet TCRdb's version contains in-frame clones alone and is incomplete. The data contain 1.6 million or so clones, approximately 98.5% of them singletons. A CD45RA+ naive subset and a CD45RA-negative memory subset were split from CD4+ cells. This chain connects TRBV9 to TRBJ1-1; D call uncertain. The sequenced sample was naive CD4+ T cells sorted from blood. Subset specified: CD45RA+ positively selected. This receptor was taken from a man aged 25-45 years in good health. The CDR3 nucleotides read TGTGCCAGCAGCGTAGAGGCTGGGTCATACACTGAAGCTTTCTTT. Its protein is CASSVEAGSYTEAFF.